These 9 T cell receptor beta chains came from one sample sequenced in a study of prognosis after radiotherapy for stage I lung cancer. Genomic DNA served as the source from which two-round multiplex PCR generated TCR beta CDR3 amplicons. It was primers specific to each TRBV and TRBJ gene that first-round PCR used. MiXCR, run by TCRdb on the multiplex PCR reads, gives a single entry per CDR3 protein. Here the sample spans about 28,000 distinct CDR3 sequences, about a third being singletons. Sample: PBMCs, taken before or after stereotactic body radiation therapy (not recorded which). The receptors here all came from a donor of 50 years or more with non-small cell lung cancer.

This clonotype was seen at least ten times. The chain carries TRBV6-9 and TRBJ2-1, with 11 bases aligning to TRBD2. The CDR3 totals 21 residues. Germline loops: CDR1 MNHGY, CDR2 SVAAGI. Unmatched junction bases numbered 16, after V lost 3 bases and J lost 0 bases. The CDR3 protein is CASSYSFSGRAFPSSYNEQFF. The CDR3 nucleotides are TGTGCCAGCAGTTACTCTTTTAGCGGGAGGGCCTTCCCCAGCTCCTACAATGAGCAGTTCTTC.

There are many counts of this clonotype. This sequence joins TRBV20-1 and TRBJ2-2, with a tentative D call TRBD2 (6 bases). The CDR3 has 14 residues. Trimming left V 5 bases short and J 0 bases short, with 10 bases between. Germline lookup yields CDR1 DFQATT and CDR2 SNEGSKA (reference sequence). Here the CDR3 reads CSAGRRANTGELFF. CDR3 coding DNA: TGCAGTGCTGGACGGAGGGCGAACACCGGGGAGCTGTTTTTT.

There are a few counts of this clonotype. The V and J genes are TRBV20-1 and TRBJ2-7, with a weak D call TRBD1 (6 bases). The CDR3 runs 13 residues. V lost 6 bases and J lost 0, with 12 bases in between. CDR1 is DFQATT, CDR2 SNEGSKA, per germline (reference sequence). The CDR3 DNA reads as TGCAGTGCCTCCGGGACAAACTCCTACGAGCAGTACTTC. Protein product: CSASGTNSYEQYF.

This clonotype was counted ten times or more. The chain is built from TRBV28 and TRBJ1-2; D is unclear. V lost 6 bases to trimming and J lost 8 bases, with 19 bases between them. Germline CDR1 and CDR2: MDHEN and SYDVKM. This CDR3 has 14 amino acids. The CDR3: CASSSGLNSGGYTF. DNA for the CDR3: TGTGCCAGCAGCTCCGGGCTCAACTCGGGCGGCTACACCTTC.

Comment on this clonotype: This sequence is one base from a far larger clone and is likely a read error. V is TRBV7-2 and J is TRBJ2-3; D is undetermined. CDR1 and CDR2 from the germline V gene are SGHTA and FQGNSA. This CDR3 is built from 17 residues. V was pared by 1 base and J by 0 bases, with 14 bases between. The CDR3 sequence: CASSLDVARPSTDTQYF. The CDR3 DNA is TGTGCCAGCAGCTTAGATGTGGCCAGGCCTAGCACAGATACGCAGTATTTT.

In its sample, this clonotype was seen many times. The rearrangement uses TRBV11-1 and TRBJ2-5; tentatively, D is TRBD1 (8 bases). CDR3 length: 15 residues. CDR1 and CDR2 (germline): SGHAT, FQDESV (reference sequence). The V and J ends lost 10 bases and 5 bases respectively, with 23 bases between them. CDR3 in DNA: TGTGCCACCGGAATCGACAGGGGAGGGTGGGAGACCCAGTACTTC. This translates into CATGIDRGGWETQYF.

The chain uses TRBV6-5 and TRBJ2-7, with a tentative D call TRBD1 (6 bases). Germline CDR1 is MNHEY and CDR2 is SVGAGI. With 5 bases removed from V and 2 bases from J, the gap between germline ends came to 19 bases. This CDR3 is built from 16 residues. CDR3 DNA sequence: TGTGCCAGCAGTCACACTACGGGACATGGACCCTACGAGCAGTACTTC. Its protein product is CASSHTTGHGPYEQYF.

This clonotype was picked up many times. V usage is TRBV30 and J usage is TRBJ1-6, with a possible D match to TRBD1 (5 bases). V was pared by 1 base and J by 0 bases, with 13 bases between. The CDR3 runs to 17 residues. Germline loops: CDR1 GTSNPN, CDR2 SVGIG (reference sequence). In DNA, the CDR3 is TGTGCCTGGAGTGGGGGACGGACCAGCTCCTATAATTCACCCCTCCACTTT. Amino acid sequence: CAWSGGRTSSYNSPLHF.

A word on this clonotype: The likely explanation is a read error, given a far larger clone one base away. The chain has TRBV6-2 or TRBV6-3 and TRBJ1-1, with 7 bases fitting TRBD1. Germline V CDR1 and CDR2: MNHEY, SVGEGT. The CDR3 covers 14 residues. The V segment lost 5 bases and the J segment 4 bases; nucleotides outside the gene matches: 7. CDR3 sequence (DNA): TGTGCCAGCAGTGCCCGGACAGGTGGCACTGAAGCTTTCTTT. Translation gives CASSARTGGTEAFF.